The 23 T cell receptor beta chains presented below share a single source sample, sequenced in a study of CXCR3-negative and CXCR3-positive naive CD8 T cells. Researchers prepared the TRB cDNA libraries using 5' RACE with UMI labels. TCRdb re-called the 5' RACE reads and shows each CDR3 protein once, DNA omitted. The repertoire table contains about 48,000 distinct CDR3 sequences. The sample comprised memory CD8+ T cells from blood. The source of these receptors is a human donor in good health. Some clones in this sample may be carry-over from other donors' samples.

V usage is TRBV29-1 and J usage is TRBJ2-3; TCRdb outputs TRBD1, but without DNA this stays unchecked. CDR3 length: 14 amino acids. CDR1 and CDR2 (germline): SQVTM, ANQGSEA. The CDR3 here is CSVGDRGRPDTQYF.

V usage is TRBV29-1 and J usage is TRBJ2-7; the D call of TRBD1 rests on TCRdb alone, since no DNA is present to check it. The CDR3 has 15 residues. Germline values: CDR1 SQVTM, CDR2 ANQGSEA. The CDR3 here is CSVEKLGTVPYEQYF.

This chain uses TRBV7-6 with TRBJ2-7; no DNA is available, so the TRBD1 call from TCRdb remains unchecked. The CDR3 loop spans 16 amino acids. Germline CDR1 reads SGHVS; CDR2 reads FNYEAQ. The CDR3 region is CASSLAGQGSSYEQYF.

The chain employs TRBV27 and TRBJ2-1; the TRBD1 assignment by TCRdb is unverifiable without DNA. Germline V lookup: CDR1 MNHEY, CDR2 SMNVEV (reference sequence). The CDR3 totals 15 residues. This chain's CDR3 is CASSLSGPPYNEQFF.

This sequence joins TRBV12-5 and TRBJ1-1; TCRdb returns TRBD1, unconfirmable since there is no DNA. Germline V gene sequence: CDR1 LGHNT, CDR2 FRNRAP. CDR3 length: 15 residues. This chain's CDR3 is CASGFEGQRNTEAFF.

This chain connects TRBV25-1 to TRBJ2-1; TCRdb gives TRBD2 as the D gene, but with no DNA this cannot be confirmed. The CDR3 runs to 16 residues. Germline V gives CDR1 MGHDK, CDR2 SYGVNS. The CDR3: CASSLAGGLSYNEQFF.

V is TRBV4-3 and J is TRBJ2-7; without DNA, the TCRdb call of TRBD1 cannot be checked. CDR3 length: 15 amino acids. Per the germline V gene, CDR1 is LGHNA and CDR2 is YSLEER. The CDR3 reads CASSQDPGQGYEQYF.

The rearrangement links TRBV13 to TRBJ1-1; TCRdb names TRBD1, which stays unverified in the absence of DNA. Germline CDR1 is PRHDT and CDR2 is FYEKMQ (reference sequence). The CDR3 spans 11 residues. The CDR3 reads CASHHGGKAFF.

The chain employs TRBV12-3 or TRBV12-4 and TRBJ2-7. CDR3 length: 17 residues. The CDR3 loop is CASSLAFGQGSSYEQHF.

CDR3 amino acids: CASRAKSSYNEQFF. J is TRBJ2-1 and V is TRBV6-5. The V gene's germline CDR1 is MNHEY and CDR2 SVGAGI. The CDR3 is 14 amino acids.

The chain has TRBV29-1 and TRBJ2-1; the D call of TRBD1 rests on TCRdb alone, since no DNA is present to check it. The germline gives CDR1 SQVTM, CDR2 ANQGSEA. The CDR3 has 13 amino acids. CDR3 protein: CSTRDRGNNEQFF.

The gene calls are TRBV2 and TRBJ2-7; no DNA is available, so the TRBD2 call from TCRdb remains unchecked. CDR3 length: 13 amino acids. Germline V CDR1 and CDR2: SNHLY, FYNNEI. The CDR3: CASSAAKVYEQYF.

The V and J genes are TRBV14 and TRBJ1-1. CDR1 is SGHDN and CDR2 is FVKESK in the germline V gene. This CDR3 is 15 amino acids long. CDR3 region: CASSQGTVTSTEAFF.

The J gene is TRBJ1-2, the V gene TRBV28; absent DNA, TCRdb's TRBD1 call cannot be checked. The CDR3 totals 15 residues. The germline V gene has CDR1 MDHEN and CDR2 SYDVKM. CDR3 in amino acids: CASTPVAGDAYGYTF.

The chain couples TRBV11-2 to TRBJ2-1; TCRdb outputs TRBD2, but without DNA this stays unchecked. CDR1 is SGHAT, CDR2 FQNNGV, per germline. The CDR3 runs to 16 residues. The CDR3 reads CASSSSGGISYNEQFF.

The chain links TRBV7-6 to TRBJ2-5; TCRdb's D call of TRBD2 is untestable without DNA. CDR1 and CDR2 (germline): SGHVS, FNYEAQ. The CDR3 is made up of 17 amino acids. CDR3 amino acids: CASSLARTSEVQETQYF.

The J gene is TRBJ1-1, the V gene TRBV3-1; TCRdb calls TRBD1, which cannot be checked without DNA. CDR3 length: 15 residues. CDR1 is LGHDT, CDR2 YNNKEL, per germline (reference sequence). The CDR3 reads CASSQMAGKDTEAFF.

The genes are TRBV20-1 and TRBJ2-1; TCRdb outputs TRBD1, but without DNA this stays unchecked. The CDR3 extends over 13 amino acids. The germline V gene has CDR1 DFQATT and CDR2 SNEGSKA (reference sequence). The CDR3 loop is CSARPGGYNEQFF.

This sequence joins TRBV29-1 and TRBJ2-7; TCRdb picks TRBD2, but there is no DNA to check that call. The CDR3 runs 14 residues. Germline-derived CDR1 and CDR2 are SQVTM and ANQGSEA. The chain's CDR3 is CSAVTRSPFYEQYF.

V and J are TRBV7-9 and TRBJ2-3. CDR1 and CDR2 (germline): SEHNR, FQNEAQ (reference sequence). The CDR3 has 13 amino acids. The CDR3 loop is CASSLEPRDTQYF. Using reference TRBV7-9 and TRBJ2-3 for the parts outside the CDR3, the full variable domain is DTGVSQNPRHKITKRGQNVTFRCDPISEHNRLYWYRQTLGQGPEFLTYFQNEAQLEKSRLLSDRFSAERPKGSFSTLEIQRTEQGDSAMYLCASSLEPRDTQYFGPGTRLTVL.

V is TRBV2 and J is TRBJ2-7. CDR1 SNHLY and CDR2 FYNNEI come from the germline V gene. The CDR3 runs 12 residues. The CDR3 here is CASSATSYEQYF.

The chain recombines TRBV5-1 with TRBJ1-2; there is no DNA to check the TCRdb D call of TRBD1. Germline CDR1 SGHRS, CDR2 YFSETQ. CDR3 size: 16 residues. CDR3 amino acids: CASSLTISPTGDGYTF.

The chain combines TRBV5-1 with TRBJ2-1; as DNA is missing, the TRBD1 call by TCRdb cannot be tested. The CDR3 is 17 residues long. Germline V gene data show CDR1 as SGHRS and CDR2 as YFSETQ. The CDR3 sequence: CASSLGDWAGAKNEQFF.